Listed below are T cell receptor beta chains from one sample, sequenced in a study of beta chain features in type 1 diabetes. Produced via immunoSEQ multiplex PCR; TCRdb's table is partial and in-frame only. This sample carries about 340,000 clones, approximately 8% of them seen once, and the ten largest clones take 0.44%. The sample taken for sequencing was central memory CD4+ T cells from blood. The origin of the receptors is a woman aged 18-30 years in good health. Each CDR3 is given with its conserved first and last residue. Each record gives: D gene, CDR3 length, V gene, J gene, clone size, CDR3 protein, CDR3 DNA. D genes are given only for firm matches. Rows give clone size only sometimes, using once, few, many, or a class for an expanded clone.

>-|14|TRBV18|TRBJ2-7|few
CASSPPSQPYEQYF
TGTGCCAGCTCACCCCCCTCCCAGCCCTACGAGCAGTACTTC
>-|17|TRBV7-3|TRBJ2-1|few
CASSPRGLGLLGNEQFF
TGTGCCAGCAGCCCCCGGGGCCTAGGGCTGTTGGGCAATGAGCAGTTCTTC
>-|12|TRBV29-1|TRBJ2-3|few
CSVGGYSDTQYF
TGCAGCGTTGGGGGCTACTCGGATACGCAGTATTTT
>-|12|TRBV5-1|TRBJ2-5|few
CASRQGVETQYF
TGCGCCAGCAGGCAAGGGGTTGAGACCCAGTACTTC
>-|16|TRBV7-2|TRBJ2-1|few
CASSLHGVATGNEQFF
TGTGCCAGCAGCTTACATGGCGTGGCTACGGGCAATGAGCAGTTCTTC
>-|13|TRBV5-4|TRBJ2-5|-
CASRRDGQETQYF
TGTGCCAGCAGGCGGGACGGGCAAGAGACCCAGTACTTC
>-|10|TRBV20-1|TRBJ2-7|-
CSARLGEQYF
TGCAGTGCTAGATTGGGCGAGCAGTACTTC
>-|14|TRBV5-1|TRBJ1-2|many
CASSLGGDNYGYTF
TGCGCCAGCAGCTTGGGCGGGGACAACTATGGCTACACCTTC
>-|15|TRBV27|TRBJ2-7|few
CASSMISGSSYEQYF
TGTGCCAGCAGTATGATTTCAGGGTCCTCCTACGAGCAGTACTTC
>-|13|TRBV7-2|TRBJ1-2|-
CASSLNTDYGYTF
TGTGCCAGCAGCTTAAATACTGACTATGGCTACACCTTC
>-|11|TRBV29-1|TRBJ2-5|few
CSVKSQETQYF
TGCAGCGTTAAGAGTCAAGAGACCCAGTACTTC
>TRBD2|15|TRBV29-1|TRBJ2-3|-
CSVAVAGGAGDTQYF
TGCAGCGTTGCTGTAGCGGGAGGGGCCGGAGATACGCAGTATTTT
>-|13|TRBV2|TRBJ2-1|many
CASSEGPLGEQFF
TGTGCCAGCAGTGAGGGACCGTTAGGGGAGCAGTTCTTC
>-|13|TRBV19|TRBJ2-2|-
CASSTGQTGELFF
TGTGCCAGTAGTACCGGACAAACCGGGGAGCTGTTTTTT
>-|18|TRBV5-6|TRBJ2-1|few
CASSSIGVVAATYNEQFF
TGTGCCAGCAGCTCGATCGGAGTCGTAGCGGCTACCTACAATGAGCAGTTCTTC
>TRBD1|16|TRBV18|TRBJ1-2|-
CASSPKQGDRTYGYTF
TGTGCCAGCTCACCAAAACAGGGGGATAGGACCTATGGCTACACCTTC
>TRBD1|17|TRBV11-1|TRBJ2-5|once
CASSLASGGPSQETQYF
TGTGCCAGCAGCTTAGCTTCAGGGGGTCCTTCCCAAGAGACCCAGTACTTC
>-|12|TRBV10-3|TRBJ2-7|few
CAISGSAHEQYF
TGTGCCATCAGTGGCTCAGCCCACGAGCAGTACTTC
>-|13|TRBV6-4|TRBJ1-1|many
CASRRTANTEAFF
TGTGCCAGCAGAAGGACGGCTAACACTGAAGCTTTCTTT
>-|14|TRBV19|TRBJ2-7|few
CASSIVGRPYEQYF
TGTGCCAGTAGTATCGTGGGACGGCCATACGAGCAGTACTTC
>TRBD2|13|TRBV2|TRBJ2-2|-
CASSERETGELFF
TGTGCCAGCAGTGAGCGGGAGACCGGGGAGCTGTTTTTT
>TRBD1|15|TRBV9|TRBJ2-1|-
CASSSGQGLNNEQFF
TGTGCCAGCAGCTCAGGACAGGGGTTAAACAATGAGCAGTTCTTC
>TRBD2|17|TRBV4-2|TRBJ2-1|few
CASSQASGTSGRNEQFF
TGTGCCAGCAGCCAAGCTTCCGGGACTAGCGGGAGAAATGAGCAGTTCTTC
>TRBD1|15|TRBV6-5|TRBJ2-2|once
CASRRTGTNTGELFF
TGTGCCAGCAGGCGGACAGGGACGAACACCGGGGAGCTGTTTTTT
>-|13|TRBV7-6|TRBJ2-1|few
CASSIHGTPRSFF
TGTGCCAGCAGCATCCACGGGACCCCTCGATCGTTCTTC
>-|16|TRBV28|TRBJ2-1|-
CASSQSGAPSYNEQFF
TGTGCCAGCAGCCAATCCGGGGCCCCCTCGTACAATGAGCAGTTCTTC
>-|16|TRBV7-9|TRBJ2-1|-
CASSLPTGTGGNEQFF
TGTGCCAGCAGCTTACCGACAGGGACGGGAGGCAATGAGCAGTTCTTC
>-|11|TRBV29-1|TRBJ1-2|-
CSVGRDYGYTF
TGCAGCGTAGGGCGGGACTATGGCTACACCTTC
>-|13|TRBV5-6|TRBJ1-2|-
CASSWSRNYGYTF
TGTGCCAGCAGCTGGAGTAGAAACTATGGCTACACCTTC
>-|14|TRBV5-1|TRBJ2-1|-
CASSLGGTRNEQFF
TGCGCCAGCAGCTTGGGCGGGACTCGCAATGAGCAGTTCTTC
>TRBD2|15|TRBV10-3|TRBJ2-7|-
CAISSSGTSSYEQYF
TGTGCCATCAGTTCTAGCGGGACGAGCTCCTACGAGCAGTACTTC
>-|15|TRBV2|TRBJ2-6|many
CASTQDSSGANVLTF
TGTGCCAGCACCCAGGACTCATCTGGGGCCAACGTCCTGACTTTC
>-|14|TRBV28|TRBJ2-5|-
CASSPLGFQETQYF
TGTGCCAGCAGTCCCTTAGGCTTCCAAGAGACCCAGTACTTC
>-|15|TRBV5-1|TRBJ2-2|-
CASSLLGGNTGELFF
TGCGCCAGCAGCTTGTTGGGGGGTAACACCGGGGAGCTGTTTTTT
>-|15|TRBV5-1|TRBJ2-2|-
CASSLALASIGELFF
TGCGCCAGCAGCTTGGCTCTAGCGAGCATTGGGGAGCTGTTTTTT
>TRBD1|14|TRBV14|TRBJ2-7|few
CASSPDRGLGEQYF
TGTGCCAGCAGCCCCGACAGGGGGCTGGGCGAGCAGTACTTC
>TRBD2|14|TRBV7-2|TRBJ2-5|few
CASSTSGSRETQYF
TGTGCCAGCAGCACCAGCGGGAGCCGGGAGACCCAGTACTTC
>-|13|TRBV6-5|TRBJ1-4|many
CASRQTGGEKLFF
TGTGCCAGCAGGCAAACAGGTGGTGAAAAACTGTTTTTT
>TRBD1|14|TRBV11-2|TRBJ2-1|few
CASSYAGQGNEQFF
TGTGCCAGCAGCTATGCGGGACAGGGGAATGAGCAGTTCTTC
>TRBD2|14|TRBV4-2|TRBJ2-1|-
CASSLGLARDEQFF
TGTGCCAGCAGCTTGGGACTAGCGAGGGATGAGCAGTTCTTC
>TRBD2|18|TRBV25-1|TRBJ2-3|-
CASSDFLAGGSSVDTQYF
TGTGCCAGCAGTGATTTCTTAGCGGGAGGATCCTCGGTCGATACGCAGTATTTT
>TRBD2|15|TRBV7-2|TRBJ2-3|many
CASSPGLADTDTQYF
TGTGCCAGCAGTCCTGGACTAGCGGACACAGATACGCAGTATTTT
>-|13|TRBV28|TRBJ1-2|few
CASELASNYGYTF
TGTGCCAGCGAGCTCGCCTCTAACTATGGCTACACCTTC
>-|10|TRBV29-1|TRBJ2-5|-
CSGAQETQYF
TGCAGCGGGGCTCAAGAGACCCAGTACTTC
>TRBD1|13|TRBV7-8|TRBJ2-3|-
CASSYSGTGVFDF
TGTGCCAGCAGCTATAGCGGGACAGGGGTTTTTGATTTT
>-|16|TRBV5-6|TRBJ2-3|-
CASSPSYERRTDTQYF
TGTGCCAGCAGCCCCAGTTATGAGCGACGCACAGATACGCAGTATTTT
>-|14|TRBV7-9|TRBJ1-2|many
CASSLHGTGEGYTF
TGTGCCAGCAGCCTGCATGGGACCGGGGAGGGCTACACCTTC
>-|14|TRBV9|TRBJ2-2|few
CASSVMGGPGELFF
TGTGCCAGCAGCGTAATGGGAGGCCCCGGGGAGCTGTTTTTT
>-|15|TRBV2|TRBJ1-2|-
CASSRDKGRSYGYTF
TGTGCCAGCAGTCGGGACAAGGGAAGATCCTATGGCTACACCTTC
>-|12|TRBV2|TRBJ2-3|few
CASTQSADTQYF
TGTGCCAGCACACAGTCCGCAGATACGCAGTATTTT
>-|15|TRBV7-2|TRBJ2-4|-
CASSLGPRKTNIQYF
TGTGCCAGCAGCTTAGGCCCTAGGAAAACAAACATTCAGTACTTC
>TRBD2|11|TRBV29-1|TRBJ2-1|-
CSVSGGGEQFF
TGCAGCGTATCCGGGGGGGGTGAGCAGTTCTTC
>TRBD1|14|TRBV6-5|TRBJ1-1|once
CASSPQGGWTEAFF
TGTGCCAGCAGTCCACAAGGGGGCTGGACTGAAGCTTTCTTT
>TRBD2|15|TRBV15|TRBJ2-7|-
CATSSTSGNAYEQYF
TGTGCCACCAGCAGTACTAGCGGGAATGCTTACGAGCAGTACTTC
>-|14|TRBV4-3|TRBJ1-5|-
CASSQDGSNQPQHF
TGCGCCAGCAGCCAGGACGGAAGCAATCAGCCCCAGCATTTT
>-|15|TRBV28|TRBJ2-1|-
CASSLGGTAPREQFF
TGTGCCAGCAGTTTGGGGGGGACAGCACCAAGGGAGCAGTTCTTC
>TRBD2|15|TRBV11-2|TRBJ2-7|few
CASSLALAGVGEQYF
TGTGCCAGCAGCTTAGCTCTAGCGGGAGTGGGCGAGCAGTACTTC
>-|14|TRBV7-9|TRBJ2-5|-
CASSNDVEGGTQYF
TGTGCCAGCAGCAATGACGTGGAGGGTGGGACCCAGTACTTC
>-|15|TRBV7-6|TRBJ2-3|few
CASSSRTGLKDTQYF
TGTGCCAGCAGCTCCCGTACGGGGCTTAAAGATACGCAGTATTTT
>-|15|TRBV5-1|TRBJ1-3|few
CASSLQGSSGNTIYF
TGCGCCAGCAGCTTGCAGGGCTCCTCTGGAAACACCATATATTTT